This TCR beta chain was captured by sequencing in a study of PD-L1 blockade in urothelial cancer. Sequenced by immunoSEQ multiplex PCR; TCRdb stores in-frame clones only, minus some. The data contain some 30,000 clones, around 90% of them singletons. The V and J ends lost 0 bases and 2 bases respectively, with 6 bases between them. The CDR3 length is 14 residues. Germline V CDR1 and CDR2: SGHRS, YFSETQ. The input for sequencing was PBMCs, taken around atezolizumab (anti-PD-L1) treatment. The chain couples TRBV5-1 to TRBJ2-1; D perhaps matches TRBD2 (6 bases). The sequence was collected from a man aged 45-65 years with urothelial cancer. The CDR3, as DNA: TGCGCCAGCAGCTTGGGGGAGGCCTACAATGAGCAGTTCTTC. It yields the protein CASSLGEAYNEQFF. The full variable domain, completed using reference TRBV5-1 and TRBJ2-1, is KAGVTQTPRYLIKTRGQQVTLSCSPISGHRSVSWYQQTPGQGLQFLFEYFSETQRNKGNFPGRFSGRQFSNSRSEMNVSTLELGDSALYLCASSLGEAYNEQFFGPGTRLTVL.